This TCR beta chain was profiled in a study of T cells in Graves' hyperthyroidism and ophthalmopathy. This clonotype was picked up a small number of times. Germline CDR1 reads LNHDA; CDR2 reads SQIVND (reference sequence). CDR3 length equals 14 residues. V lost 9 bases to trimming and J lost 3 bases; unmatched junction nucleotides: 9. RNA transcripts were the template for amplifying TCR beta CDR3 regions. RT-PCR in the first round (using the HTBI primer set) targeted the TCR CDR3. TCRdb itself ran the multiplex PCR reads through MiXCR, one entry per CDR3 protein. The sample yields hundreds of thousands of distinct CDR3 sequences, about a third seen once.

The chain links TRBV19 to TRBJ1-1; 8 nucleotides line up with TRBD1. Sequencing input: blood. The sequence was obtained from a woman between 40 and 50 years old with Graves' hyperthyroidism. DNA for the CDR3: TGTGCCAGCAGTCCTCAGGGGGCTCACACTGAAGCTTTCTTT. Its protein is CASSPQGAHTEAFF.